What follows describes a single T cell receptor beta chain. Its antigen is not identified. Sequencing used immunoSEQ multiplex PCR; TCRdb keeps in-frame clones, though not all of them. Of about 350,000 clones listed, less than 90% are singletons. The entry originates in a study of Ad26.COV2.S vaccination and SARS-CoV-2 variants. Study context: The donor was enrolled in the Ad26.COV2.S arm of the COV1001 trial. Administration of Ad26.COV2.S was intramuscular, either once or twice 56 days apart. Whole-study findings and limits: Total responses of T cells may have been underestimated by the analyses of TCR breadth and depth.

Treatment given: around 19 received Ad26.COV2.S at low or high dose, single or two shots; several received placebo; per-sample allocation not given. At day 63 after the first vaccine or placebo injection, samples were drawn. CDR3 size: 18 residues. V shed 3 bases and J shed 3 bases, with 21 bases lying between them. The rearrangement joins TRBV23-1 to TRBJ2-1; D is ambiguous. TRBV23-1 is recorded as an ORF, its role being uncertain. This receptor was taken from a person between 18 and 65 years old who received the Ad26.COV2.S COVID-19 vaccine or a placebo. This specimen consisted of peripheral blood, obtained in a trial of Ad26.COV2.S vaccine versus placebo. DNA for the CDR3: TGCGCCAGCAGTCACGTGCACACCGGGCCCGCCCTCTACAATGAGCAGTTCTTC. Residues: CASSHVHTGPALYNEQFF.